This is a list of T cell receptor beta chains from one sample in a study of T cells in Graves' hyperthyroidism and ophthalmopathy. TCRdb re-analysed the multiplex PCR reads in MiXCR, keeping a single row per CDR3 protein. The data show hundreds of thousands of distinct CDR3 sequences, more than 12% seen once. Input material: blood. The source of these receptors is a woman aged 45-59 years with Graves' ophthalmopathy. CDR3s include the opening cysteine and the closing phenylalanine or tryptophan. Each record gives: V gene, clone size, CDR3 length, D gene, J gene, CDR3 protein, CDR3 DNA. A D gene is named only where the DNA matches it firmly. Clone size is shown for a subset of rows, as once, few, many or a class of expanded clone.

TRBV28,few,14,NA,TRBJ2-3,CASKPGPLTDTQYF,TGTGCCAGCAAACCGGGACCACTCACAGATACGCAGTATTTT
TRBV2,many,15,NA,TRBJ1-5,CASSPALGQNQPQHF,TGTGCCAGCAGTCCAGCCCTAGGACAGAATCAGCCCCAGCATTTT
TRBV27,few,19,TRBD2,TRBJ2-5,CASSLSLTSGRMYQETQYF,TGTGCCAGCAGTTTATCCCTAACTAGCGGGAGAATGTACCAAGAGACCCAGTACTTC
TRBV20-1,many,14,TRBD1,TRBJ2-7,CSASQGANSYEQYF,TGCAGTGCTAGTCAGGGGGCGAACTCCTACGAGCAGTACTTC
TRBV29-1,NA,15,TRBD2,TRBJ2-1,CSVPRLAGGPNEQFF,TGCAGCGTCCCCCGGTTAGCGGGAGGGCCAAATGAGCAGTTCTTC
TRBV7-9,many,14,NA,TRBJ1-2,CASSLETANYGYTF,TGTGCCAGCAGCTTAGAGACAGCTAACTATGGCTACACCTTC
TRBV7-6,few,14,NA,TRBJ2-7,CASSLPGRLAEQYF,TGTGCCAGCAGCTTACCGGGACGCCTAGCGGAGCAGTACTTC
TRBV4-1,many,15,TRBD1,TRBJ2-5,CASSPRTGNGETQYF,TGCGCCAGCAGCCCCCGGACAGGGAACGGAGAGACCCAGTACTTC
TRBV6-1,many,11,NA,TRBJ1-1,CASGGPAEAFF,TGTGCCAGCGGAGGACCCGCTGAAGCTTTCTTT
TRBV19,NA,14,NA,TRBJ1-5,CASSESVSNQPQHF,TGTGCCAGTAGTGAATCGGTTAGCAATCAGCCCCAGCATTTT
TRBV4-1,many,16,TRBD2,TRBJ2-7,CASSQTGTSGNYEQYF,TGCGCCAGCAGCCAAACCGGGACTAGCGGCAATTACGAGCAGTACTTC
TRBV24-1,NA,15,NA,TRBJ2-1,CATSDLHRPFHEQFF,TGTGCCACCAGTGATTTGCATCGGCCCTTCCATGAGCAGTTCTTC
TRBV12-3/TRBV12-4,few,15,NA,TRBJ2-7,CASSLSAGEAYEQYF,TGTGCCAGCAGTTTATCGGCCGGGGAGGCCTACGAGCAGTACTTC
TRBV20-1,NA,13,NA,TRBJ2-7,CSARDPISYEQYF,TGCAGTGCTAGAGATCCCATCTCCTACGAGCAGTACTTC
TRBV6-1,NA,14,TRBD2,TRBJ2-7,CASIGLAGTYEQYF,TGTGCCAGCATAGGACTAGCGGGAACCTACGAGCAGTACTTC
TRBV5-1,few,16,NA,TRBJ1-4,CASTRDARGLGEKLFF,TGCGCCAGCACCCGGGACGCCCGGGGTTTAGGTGAAAAACTGTTTTTT
TRBV28,NA,15,NA,TRBJ1-4,CASRTGTAPSEKLFF,TGTGCCAGCAGAACAGGGACCGCGCCATCCGAAAAACTGTTTTTT
TRBV29-1,many,14,TRBD1,TRBJ1-3,CSVGTGGSGNTIYF,TGCAGCGTCGGGACAGGGGGTTCAGGAAACACCATATATTTT
TRBV20-1,many,18,TRBD2,TRBJ2-3,CSTGALGLAALSTDTQYF,TGCAGTACAGGGGCCTTGGGACTAGCGGCCCTTAGCACAGATACGCAGTATTTT
TRBV5-1,many,14,NA,TRBJ1-2,CASSFPPGQGGYTF,TGCGCCAGCAGCTTCCCGCCCGGACAAGGTGGCTACACCTTC
TRBV6-2/TRBV6-3,few,16,NA,TRBJ2-1,CASSRYRGGSDNEQFF,TGTGCCAGCAGTCGGTATAGAGGGGGATCGGACAATGAGCAGTTCTTC
TRBV10-3,many,14,NA,TRBJ1-5,CAISDWAVEQPQHF,TGTGCCATCAGTGATTGGGCAGTCGAGCAGCCCCAGCATTTT
TRBV7-3,few,15,NA,TRBJ2-3,CASSLLSTSTDTQYF,TGTGCCAGCAGCTTGTTGTCAACTAGCACAGATACGCAGTATTTT
TRBV7-3,few,16,TRBD2,TRBJ2-2,CASSLAAGANTGELFF,TGTGCCAGCAGCTTAGCGGCGGGAGCAAACACCGGGGAGCTGTTTTTT
TRBV5-1,many,16,NA,TRBJ2-1,CASSLVAGVTYNEQFF,TGTGCCAGCAGCTTAGTGGCCGGAGTCACCTACAATGAGCAGTTCTTC
TRBV7-2,many,17,TRBD2,TRBJ2-1,CASNWGRLAGLEGEQFF,TGTGCCAGCAACTGGGGGCGTCTAGCGGGGTTGGAGGGGGAGCAGTTCTTC
TRBV27,NA,12,NA,TRBJ2-1,CASSSKRDEQFF,TGTGCCAGCAGTTCGAAGAGGGATGAGCAGTTCTTC
TRBV20-1,many,15,NA,TRBJ2-1,CSAGDQIRPYNEQFF,TGCAGTGCAGGGGACCAGATCCGCCCTTACAATGAGCAGTTCTTC
TRBV30,few,12,NA,TRBJ1-1,CAWSVWGYEAFF,TGTGCCTGGAGTGTATGGGGATATGAAGCTTTCTTT
TRBV4-1,NA,17,TRBD2,TRBJ2-2,CASSQESGRAYTGELFF,TGCGCCAGCAGCCAAGAAAGCGGGAGGGCCTACACCGGGGAGCTGTTTTTT
TRBV29-1,NA,14,NA,TRBJ2-5,CSVEGRRNQETQYF,TGCAGCGTTGAGGGGCGACGGAACCAAGAGACCCAGTACTTC
TRBV10-3,NA,16,TRBD2,TRBJ2-3,CAISYSGSGNKGTQYF,TGTGCCATCAGTTACAGCGGTAGCGGGAATAAGGGTACGCAGTATTTT
TRBV5-1,NA,15,TRBD2,TRBJ2-1,CASSLGLAGAYEQFF,TGCGCCAGCAGCCTGGGGCTAGCGGGAGCATATGAGCAGTTCTTC
TRBV12-3/TRBV12-4,many,21,NA,TRBJ2-1,CASSFTHTVGMFGDRFDEQFF,TGTGCCAGCAGTTTCACCCATACGGTGGGAATGTTCGGAGACAGGTTCGATGAGCAGTTCTTC
TRBV6-8,few,15,NA,TRBJ2-1,CASSYPGSSWNEQFF,TGTGCCAGCAGTTATCCCGGGAGTTCGTGGAATGAGCAGTTCTTC
TRBV6-2/TRBV6-3,many,14,NA,TRBJ2-7,CASSLSQTSYEQYF,TGTGCCAGCAGTTTATCGCAGACGAGCTACGAGCAGTACTTC
TRBV28,many,13,NA,TRBJ2-3,CAMRGVGADTQYF,TGTGCCATGCGGGGCGTCGGGGCGGATACGCAGTATTTT
TRBV5-1,many,14,NA,TRBJ2-1,CASRLLAQDNEQFF,TGCGCCAGCAGGTTACTAGCCCAGGACAATGAGCAGTTCTTC
TRBV20-1,many,15,TRBD2,TRBJ2-1,CSASRLAGLDNEQFF,TGCAGTGCTAGCCGACTAGCGGGATTGGACAATGAGCAGTTCTTC
TRBV15,many,15,TRBD1,TRBJ2-3,CATSRDRGRGDTQYF,TGTGCCACCAGCAGGGACAGGGGGCGAGGAGATACGCAGTATTTT
TRBV12-5,many,16,NA,TRBJ2-2,CASGLGQTSDLGELFF,TGTGCTAGTGGTTTGGGTCAAACCTCGGATTTAGGGGAGCTGTTTTTT
TRBV7-2,many,16,NA,TRBJ2-1,CASTYDGVRLGNEQFF,TGTGCCAGCACCTACGACGGTGTACGATTGGGAAATGAGCAGTTCTTC
TRBV4-1,NA,15,NA,TRBJ2-5,CASSQDLTEQETQYF,TGCGCCAGCAGCCAAGATTTAACGGAACAAGAGACCCAGTACTTC
TRBV4-3,NA,18,TRBD2,TRBJ2-3,CASSQDWASGGYTDTQYF,TGCGCCAGCAGCCAAGACTGGGCTAGCGGGGGCTACACAGATACGCAGTATTTT
TRBV28,few,15,TRBD2,TRBJ2-7,CASTPPGLLTYEQYF,TGTGCCAGCACTCCTCCGGGACTATTAACCTACGAGCAGTACTTC
TRBV9,many,15,NA,TRBJ2-1,CASSVTGSSYNEQFF,TGTGCCAGCAGCGTGACGGGGAGCTCCTACAATGAGCAGTTCTTC
TRBV2,NA,13,NA,TRBJ1-1,CAISEFRGAEAFF,TGTGCCATCAGTGAGTTTAGGGGGGCTGAAGCTTTCTTT
TRBV12-5,many,15,NA,TRBJ2-5,CASGLVQGPQETQYF,TGTGCTAGTGGTTTGGTACAAGGGCCTCAAGAGACCCAGTACTTC
TRBV28,few,14,NA,TRBJ1-3,CASRTTRSGNTIYF,TGTGCCAGCAGAACCACCCGATCTGGAAACACCATATATTTT
TRBV20-1,NA,16,NA,TRBJ2-1,CSADKLRRDSYNERFF,TGCAGTGCTGACAAGCTTCGCAGAGATTCCTACAATGAGCGGTTCTTC
TRBV9,many,15,TRBD2,TRBJ2-3,CASSQGTSGRDTQYF,TGTGCCAGCAGCCAAGGCACTAGCGGGCGGGATACGCAGTATTTT
TRBV20-1,NA,16,NA,TRBJ2-2,CSARTQGRLNTGELFF,TGCAGTGCAAGAACCCAGGGGCGCCTGAACACCGGGGAGCTGTTTTTT
TRBV7-9,many,16,TRBD1,TRBJ2-7,CASSNPDRGHPYEQYF,TGTGCCAGCAGCAACCCGGACAGGGGGCACCCCTACGAGCAGTACTTC
TRBV7-9,once,11,NA,TRBJ2-1,CAAGQYYEQFF,TGTGCAGCCGGGCAGTACTACGAGCAGTTCTTC